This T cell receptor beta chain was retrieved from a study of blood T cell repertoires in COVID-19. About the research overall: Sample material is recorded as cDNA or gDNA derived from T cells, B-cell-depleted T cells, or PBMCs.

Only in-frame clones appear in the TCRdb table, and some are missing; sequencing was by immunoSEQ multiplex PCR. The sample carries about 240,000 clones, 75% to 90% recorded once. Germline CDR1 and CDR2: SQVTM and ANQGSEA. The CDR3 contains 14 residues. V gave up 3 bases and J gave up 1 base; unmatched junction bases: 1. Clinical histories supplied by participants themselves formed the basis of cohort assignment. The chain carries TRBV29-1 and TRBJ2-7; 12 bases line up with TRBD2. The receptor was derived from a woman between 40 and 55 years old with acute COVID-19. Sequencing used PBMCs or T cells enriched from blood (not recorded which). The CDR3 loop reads CSVDGLAGSYEQYF. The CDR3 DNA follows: TGCAGCGTTGACGGACTAGCGGGATCCTACGAGCAGTACTTC.